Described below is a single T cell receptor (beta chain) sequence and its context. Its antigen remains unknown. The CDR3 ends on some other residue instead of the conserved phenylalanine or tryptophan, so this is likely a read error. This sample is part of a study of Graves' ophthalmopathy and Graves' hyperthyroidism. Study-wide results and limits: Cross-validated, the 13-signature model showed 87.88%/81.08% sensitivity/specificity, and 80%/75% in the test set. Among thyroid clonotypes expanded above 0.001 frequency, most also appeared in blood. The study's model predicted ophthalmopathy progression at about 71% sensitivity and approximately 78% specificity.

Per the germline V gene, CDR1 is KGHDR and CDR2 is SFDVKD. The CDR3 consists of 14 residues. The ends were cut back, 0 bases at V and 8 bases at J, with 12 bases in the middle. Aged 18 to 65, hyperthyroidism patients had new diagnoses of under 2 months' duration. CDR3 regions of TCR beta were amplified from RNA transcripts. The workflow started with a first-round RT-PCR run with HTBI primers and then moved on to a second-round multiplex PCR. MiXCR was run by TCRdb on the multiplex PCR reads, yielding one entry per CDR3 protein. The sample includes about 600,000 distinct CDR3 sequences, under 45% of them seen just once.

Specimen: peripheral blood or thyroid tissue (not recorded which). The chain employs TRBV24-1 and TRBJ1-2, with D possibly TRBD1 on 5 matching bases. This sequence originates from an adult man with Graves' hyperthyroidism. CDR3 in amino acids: CATSDLLGVQGYTL. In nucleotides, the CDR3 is TGTGCCACCAGTGATTTGCTGGGGGTGCAGGGCTACACCCTC.